A single sample is the source of the 5 T cell receptor beta chains below, sequenced in a study of blood T cell repertoires in COVID-19. Sequenced by immunoSEQ multiplex PCR; TCRdb stores in-frame clones only, minus some. There are roughly 200,000 clones in the sample; roughly 81% occur only once, and 10% to 15% lies in the top ten. Sequencing was done on a sample of peripheral blood. Source of these receptors: a woman older than 75 with COVID-19, enrolled during active disease.

The genes are TRBV7-6 and TRBJ2-7; weak D call: TRBD2 (6 bases). The CDR3 is made up of 15 amino acids. Trimming removed 4 bases from V and 0 bases from J, with 13 bases in between. CDR1 SGHVS and CDR2 FNYEAQ come from the germline V gene. The CDR3 reads CASSWGRDFSYEQYF. The CDR3 DNA reads as TGTGCCAGCAGCTGGGGCCGGGACTTCTCCTACGAGCAGTACTTC.

The chain uses TRBV5-6 and TRBJ2-1; possible D gene TRBD2, 6 bases. V was trimmed by 3 bases and J by 0 bases, leaving 13 bases between them. The length of the CDR3 is 16 residues. In germline, CDR1 is SGHDT, CDR2 YYEEEE. The CDR3 DNA sequence: TGTGCCAGCAGCTCCTTAGCGGAGAGCTCCTACAATGAGCAGTTCTTC. Its translation: CASSSLAESSYNEQFF.

The table lists this clone with a count of one. The rearrangement uses TRBV1 and TRBJ1-6. TRBV1 is a pseudogene locus. The CDR3 contains 21 residues. CDR3 residues: CTSSHEHQFGIHGPYNSPLHF. The CDR3 DNA is TGCACCAGCAGCCATGAACACCAGTTCGGGATACACGGGCCCTATAATTCACCCCTCCACTTT.

The chain has TRBV2 and TRBJ2-5; 8 nucleotides match TRBD1. Germline V gene lookup returns CDR1 SNHLY and CDR2 FYNNEI. The CDR3 has 14 residues. V trimming: 4 bases; J trimming: 4 bases; junction bases outside the gene matches: 5. CDR3: CASSARTGTETQYF. CDR3 nucleotides: TGTGCCAGCAGTGCAAGGACAGGGACAGAGACCCAGTACTTC.

The chain recombines TRBV11-3 with TRBJ2-5, with D unclear. Germline lookup yields CDR1 SGHNT and CDR2 YENEEA. This CDR3 region has 12 residues. V dropped 1 base and J dropped 5 bases, with 5 bases sitting between them. CDR3 DNA sequence: TGTGCCAGCAGCTTAGGTCCGGAGACCCAGTACTTC. Translation: CASSLGPETQYF.